This entry features one T cell receptor beta chain sequence. Its antigen is unidentified. The data stem from a study of post-analysis software for immune sequencing data. Findings and caveats of the study: Patients used roughly five TRBV segments, including TRBV5-6, TRBV5-1 and TRBV20-1, more often than controls.

Unique molecular identifiers were built into the TCR beta cDNA libraries. TCRdb reprocessed the PCR reads via MiXCR and lists one record per CDR3 protein. The top ten hold approximately 4.2% of the sample, which has 740,000 or so distinct CDR3 sequences, approximately 53% seen once. Germline loops: CDR1 SEHNR, CDR2 FQNEAQ (reference sequence). There are 14 residues in the CDR3. The V and J ends lost 2 bases and 5 bases respectively, with 12 bases between them. This clonotype was sampled from a girl between 10 and 17 years old with multiple sclerosis. Material for sequencing was blood. The rearrangement uses TRBV7-9 and TRBJ1-1, with TRBD1 as a possible D gene (5 bases). The CDR3 reads CASSLMGQGTEAFF. CDR3 bases: TGTGCCAGCAGCTTAATGGGGCAGGGAACTGAAGCTTTCTTT.